This paragraph covers one T cell receptor beta chain sequence. The antigen is undetermined. Each donor's status was that of a healthy bone marrow donor. The data were obtained in a study of cytomegalovirus exposure and HLA in healthy donors. Study-wide points: For cytomegalovirus status, the classifier reportedly gave diagnoses with high specificity and sensitivity. At a 0.05 false discovery rate, a later analysis found about 17,000 TCR beta sequences to be associated with HLA alleles. 164 TCR beta chains were listed as cytomegalovirus-associated.

V lost 2 bases and J lost 0; bases outside the gene matches: 5. CDR1 KGHSH and CDR2 LQKENI come from the germline V gene. CDR3 length: 18 amino acids. The primer mix had 60 Vbeta and 13 Jbeta primers. Profiling relied on immunoSEQ multiplex PCR, and the TCRdb table lists in-frame clones only, not all of them. The data include under 200,000 clones; the top ten clones carry about 0.79%. The TCR originated in a woman under 30 in good health and CMV-seropositive. Sequencing was done on a sample of PBMCs. The V gene is TRBV18, the J gene TRBJ2-3; 13 bases map to TRBD2. The DNA of the CDR3 is TGTGCCAGCTCACCAAGGACTAGCGGGGGAACTAGCACAGATACGCAGTATTTT. Protein sequence: CASSPRTSGGTSTDTQYF.